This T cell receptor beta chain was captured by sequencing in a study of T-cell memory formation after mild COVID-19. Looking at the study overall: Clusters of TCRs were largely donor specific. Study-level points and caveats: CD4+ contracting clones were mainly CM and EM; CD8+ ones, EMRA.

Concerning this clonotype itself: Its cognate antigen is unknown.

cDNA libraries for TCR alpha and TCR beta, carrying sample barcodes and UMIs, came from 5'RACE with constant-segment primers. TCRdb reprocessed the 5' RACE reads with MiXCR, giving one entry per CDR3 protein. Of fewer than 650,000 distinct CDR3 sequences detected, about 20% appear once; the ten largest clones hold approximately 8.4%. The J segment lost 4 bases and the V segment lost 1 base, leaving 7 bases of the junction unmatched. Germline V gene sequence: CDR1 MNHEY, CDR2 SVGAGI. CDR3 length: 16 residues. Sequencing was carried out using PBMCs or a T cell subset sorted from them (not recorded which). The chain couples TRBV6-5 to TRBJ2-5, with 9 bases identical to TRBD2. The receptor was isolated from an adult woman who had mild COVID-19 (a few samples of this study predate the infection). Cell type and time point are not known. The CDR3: CASSYWGGGAGETQYF. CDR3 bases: TGTGCCAGCAGTTACTGGGGCGGGGGGGCCGGAGAGACCCAGTACTTC.